Below, 32 T cell receptor beta chains from the same sample are listed, as sequenced in a study of neurological immune-mediated disorders. Time point of the sample: longitudinal time-point 2. MiXCR, run by TCRdb on the 5' RACE reads, gives a single entry per CDR3 protein. The sample consists of under 50,000 distinct CDR3 sequences, around 14% of them appearing once. The sample taken for sequencing was PBMCs. The origin of the receptors is a male donor with HTLV-1-associated myelopathy (HAM/TSP).

This clonotype was seen repeatedly, ten times or more. CDR3 DNA: TGTGCCAGCAGCCAGGGCAGGAATAGCAATCAGCCCCAGCATTTT. It is translated as CASSQGRNSNQPQHF. The gene calls are TRBV3-1 and TRBJ1-5, with no clear D. The germline gives CDR1 LGHDT, CDR2 YNNKEL (reference sequence). Trimming removed 3 bases from V and 0 bases from J, with 9 bases in between. This CDR3 region has 15 residues.

This chain connects TRBV29-1 to TRBJ2-1; 13 nucleotides agree with TRBD2. The CDR3 runs 14 residues. V was clipped by 1 base and J by 10 bases; unmatched bases: 4. Germline CDR1 is SQVTM and CDR2 is ANQGSEA. As DNA, the CDR3 is TGCAGCGTTGAAGGGGGACTAGCGGGGTGGGAGCAGTTCTTC. Residues: CSVEGGLAGWEQFF.

This clonotype appeared many times. J is TRBJ2-1 and V is TRBV5-1; 9 nucleotides agree with TRBD1. Unmatched junction bases numbered 4, after V lost 0 bases and J lost 6 bases. CDR1 and CDR2 from the germline V gene are SGHRS and YFSETQ. This CDR3 spans 15 amino acids. This CDR3 is CASSLGTGDTNEQFF. The CDR3 DNA sequence: TGCGCCAGCAGCTTGGGGACAGGGGATACCAATGAGCAGTTCTTC. Full variable domain (remainder filled in from reference TRBV5-1 and TRBJ2-1): KAGVTQTPRYLIKTRGQQVTLSCSPISGHRSVSWYQQTPGQGLQFLFEYFSETQRNKGNFPGRFSGRQFSNSRSEMNVSTLELGDSALYLCASSLGTGDTNEQFFGPGTRLTVL.

This chain links TRBV29-1 with TRBJ2-6; D possibly corresponds to TRBD1 (5 bases). The V and J ends lost 5 bases and 2 bases respectively, with 7 bases between them. This CDR3 is 13 amino acids long. The germline V gene encodes CDR1 SQVTM and CDR2 ANQGSEA. The CDR3 nucleotides are TGCAGCGTTTTAGGGGCTGGGGCCAACGTCCTGACTTTC. It is translated as CSVLGAGANVLTF. The entire variable domain, with the rest obtained from reference TRBV29-1 and TRBJ2-6, is as follows: SAVISQKPSRDICQRGTSLTIQCQVDSQVTMMFWYRQQPGQSLTLIATANQGSEATYESGFVIDKFPISRPNLTFSTLTVSNMSPEDSSIYLCSVLGAGANVLTFGAGSRLTVL.

The table lists this clonotype with a few counts. This chain uses TRBV20-1 with TRBJ1-6, with D perhaps TRBD1 (5 bases). CDR1 is DFQATT and CDR2 is SNEGSKA in the germline V gene (reference sequence). Trimming cost V 6 bases and J 4 bases, with 13 bases left between them. This CDR3 comprises 14 residues. CDR3 coding DNA: TGCAGTGCCGCAAGGGGTGAATATAATTCACCCCTCCACTTT. Protein: CSAARGEYNSPLHF.

Ten or more counts support this clonotype. The chain uses TRBV6-5 and TRBJ2-1; D may be TRBD1 or TRBD2 (5 bases each). CDR3 size: 14 residues. The V end was cut by 4 bases, the J end by 8 bases, with 15 bases between. Germline values: CDR1 MNHEY, CDR2 SVGAGI. The CDR3, as DNA: TGTGCCAGCAGTTCATCCGGGACCCCCTATGAGCAGTTCTTC. Translation: CASSSSGTPYEQFF.

This clonotype was counted at least ten times. The gene calls are TRBV7-9 and TRBJ1-5, with 9 bases fitting TRBD1. The V gene's germline CDR1 is SEHNR and CDR2 FQNEAQ (reference sequence). This CDR3 contains 16 residues. V lost 5 bases and J lost 6; bases outside the gene matches: 11. The CDR3 reads CASSIGQGNFIQPQHF. CDR3 coding DNA: TGTGCCAGCAGCATTGGACAGGGGAATTTTATTCAGCCCCAGCATTTT.

This clonotype was found many times. The CDR3, as DNA: TGCGCCAGCAGCTTGGCGGCGGGGGTAGAGCGAAACAATGAGCAGTTCTTC. This gives the protein CASSLAAGVERNNEQFF. The chain uses TRBV5-1 and TRBJ2-1; 7 bases line up with TRBD2. Germline V CDR1 and CDR2: SGHRS, YFSETQ. The CDR3 extends over 17 amino acids. V lost 0 bases, J lost 5 bases, and 11 bases stayed unmatched.

There are many counts of this clonotype. The chain combines TRBV29-1 with TRBJ1-2, with a weak D call TRBD1 (5 bases). This CDR3 is built from 15 residues. The ends were cut back, 6 bases at V and 1 base at J, with 18 bases in the middle. Germline V gives CDR1 SQVTM, CDR2 ANQGSEA. Here the CDR3 DNA reads TGCAGCGTCCGTGGAACAGGATTACATAACTATGGCTACACCTTC. It encodes CSVRGTGLHNYGYTF. The full variable domain, with the rest looked up from reference TRBV29-1 and TRBJ1-2, is SAVISQKPSRDICQRGTSLTIQCQVDSQVTMMFWYRQQPGQSLTLIATANQGSEATYESGFVIDKFPISRPNLTFSTLTVSNMSPEDSSIYLCSVRGTGLHNYGYTFGSGTRLTVV.

The table lists this clonotype with many counts. V gene TRBV5-1 combines with J gene TRBJ2-2; 8 bases line up with TRBD1. CDR1 SGHRS and CDR2 YFSETQ come from the germline V gene. After removal of 4 bases from V and 5 bases from J, the junction contained 7 bases not matched to a gene. The CDR3 spans 15 residues. Written as DNA, the CDR3 is TGCGCCAGCAGCATAGCAGGACAGGGAACCGGGGAGCTGTTTTTT. This sequence encodes CASSIAGQGTGELFF.

Concerning this clonotype itself: Possible read error: a much larger clone is one base away. In nucleotides, the CDR3 is TGCGCCAGCAGCTTGGCTAGCTGGGGGATCTCCTACGAGCAGTACTTC. Its translation: CASSLASWGISYEQYF. The chain recombines TRBV5-1 with TRBJ2-7, with D perhaps assigned TRBD1 or TRBD2 (5 bases each). This CDR3 region has 16 residues. The V gene's germline CDR1 is SGHRS and CDR2 YFSETQ. V was pared by 0 bases and J by 0 bases, with 13 bases between.

The sample holds many counts of this clonotype. The rearrangement joins TRBV9 to TRBJ2-7; 9 bases line up with TRBD1. Germline CDR1 SGDLS, CDR2 YYNGEE. V was pared by 5 bases and J by 3 bases, with 3 bases of the junction left unmatched. The CDR3 extends over 13 amino acids. CDR3 DNA: TGTGCCAGCAGGGTGACAGGGGGCTACGAGCAGTACTTC. Protein product: CASRVTGGYEQYF.

Ten or more counts support this clonotype. V usage is TRBV6-5 and J usage is TRBJ2-3; perhaps D is TRBD1 or TRBD2 (5 bases each). V was shortened by 7 bases and J by 2 bases, with 19 bases between the two germline ends. The CDR3 runs to 16 residues. Germline V gene sequence: CDR1 MNHEY, CDR2 SVGAGI. The CDR3, as DNA: TGTGCCAGCACTCTAGGGGAGAGGATCGACACAGATACGCAGTATTTT. Translating it yields CASTLGERIDTDTQYF.

This clonotype appeared many times. This chain joins TRBV20-1 and TRBJ1-1; 8 bases are shared with TRBD1. The V gene's germline CDR1 is DFQATT and CDR2 SNEGSKA (reference sequence). Trimming at V came to 3 bases and at J to 2 bases, leaving 8 bases not matched to a gene. The CDR3 runs 15 residues. The CDR3 region has the DNA TGCAGTGCTAGTACTGGTGGGACAGGTAACACTGAAGCTTTCTTT. Its translation is CSASTGGTGNTEAFF.

This clonotype was seen repeatedly, ten times or more. The chain has TRBV29-1 and TRBJ1-3; 7 bases line up with TRBD1. Germline V CDR1 and CDR2: SQVTM, ANQGSEA. This CDR3 is built from 15 residues. Trimming removed 7 bases from V and 0 bases from J; junction bases left unmatched: 9. The CDR3 DNA reads TGCAGCGGGGGAGAGGGGGCCTTCTCTGGAAACACCATATATTTT. Its translation: CSGGEGAFSGNTIYF.

This clonotype was picked up many times. The CDR3 loop reads CSARLWTGTGELFF. The CDR3 DNA follows: TGCAGTGCTAGACTATGGACAGGGACCGGGGAGCTGTTTTTT. The genes are TRBV20-1 and TRBJ2-2, with TRBD1 matching over 8 bases. Per germline, CDR1 DFQATT and CDR2 SNEGSKA (reference sequence). CDR3 length: 14 amino acids. The trim removed 2 bases at V and 5 bases at J, leaving 4 bases unmatched.

This clonotype came up many times. The chain has TRBV9 and TRBJ2-4, with TRBD1 as a possible D gene (6 bases). CDR3 size: 15 residues. V was shortened by 4 bases and J by 8 bases, with 19 bases between the two germline ends. Germline values: CDR1 SGDLS, CDR2 YYNGEE. The CDR3 region has the DNA TGTGCCAGCAGCCCACTCACCGGGACATTGGACATTCAGTACTTC. Translation: CASSPLTGTLDIQYF.

This clonotype came up many times. The V call is TRBV3-1, the J call TRBJ1-1; 7 nucleotides match TRBD1. This CDR3 is built from 14 residues. CDR1 LGHDT and CDR2 YNNKEL come from the germline V gene (reference sequence). J lost 4 bases, V lost 0 bases, and 2 bases had no gene match. The CDR3 sequence: CASSQDDRATEAFF. For the CDR3, the DNA is TGTGCCAGCAGCCAAGACGACAGGGCCACTGAAGCTTTCTTT.

Ten or more counts support this clonotype. The chain combines TRBV21-1 with TRBJ2-1; no DNA check was done on the table's D call, TRBD1. TRBV21-1 is a recognized pseudogene. The CDR3 totals 16 residues. CDR3 sequence: CASSKKGAGGENEQFF. The CDR3 DNA is TGTGCCAGCAGCAAAAAGGGAGCGGGGGGCGAAAATGAGCAGTTCTTC.

This clonotype showed up many times. The CDR3, as DNA: TGTGCCAGCAGTTTATTTTTCTACGAGCAGTACTTC. Its translation: CASSLFFYEQYF. The rearrangement uses TRBV28 and TRBJ2-7; unclear D gene. The CDR3 covers 12 residues. V was shortened by 1 base and J by 3 bases, with 4 bases between the two germline ends. Germline V gene data show CDR1 as MDHEN and CDR2 as SYDVKM.

This clonotype showed up many times. This chain uses TRBV18 with TRBJ2-7; D is possibly TRBD2 (6 bases). The V end was cut by 3 bases, the J end by 2 bases, with 26 bases between. The CDR3 length is 19 residues. Germline V CDR1 and CDR2: KGHSH, LQKENI. The DNA of the CDR3 is TGTGCCAGCTCACCTGACCTTCTAGCGTCCGGGATAGAGACCTACGAGCAGTACTTC. Its protein product is CASSPDLLASGIETYEQYF.

The V gene is TRBV5-6, the J gene TRBJ2-7; possible D gene TRBD1, 6 bases. Trimming removed 7 bases from V and 5 bases from J, with 16 bases in between. In germline, CDR1 is SGHDT, CDR2 YYEEEE. The CDR3 spans 13 residues. The DNA of the CDR3 is TGTGCCAGCCGCATACAGGGTACCAACGAGCAGTACTTC. It yields the protein CASRIQGTNEQYF.

This clonotype showed up many times. The CDR3 sequence is CSARDPGWRQYF. CDR3 sequence (DNA): TGCAGTGCTAGAGATCCTGGGTGGCGGCAGTACTTC. The chain links TRBV20-1 to TRBJ2-7; D call uncertain. V was cut by 0 bases and J by 9 bases, with 12 bases left in between. The CDR3 covers 12 residues. In germline, CDR1 is DFQATT, CDR2 SNEGSKA (reference sequence).

V is TRBV28 and J is TRBJ2-5, with 7 bases that match TRBD2. V lost 3 bases to trimming and J lost 5 bases; unmatched junction nucleotides: 9. CDR1 MDHEN and CDR2 SYDVKM come from the germline V gene. CDR3 length: 15 residues. CDR3 sequence: CASSFGRQPRETQYF. CDR3 DNA: TGTGCCAGCAGTTTCGGGAGGCAGCCGCGGGAGACCCAGTACTTC.

This chain joins TRBV7-9 and TRBJ1-2; D call uncertain. V shed 0 bases and J shed 5 bases, with 13 bases lying between them. Germline CDR1 is SEHNR and CDR2 is FQNEAQ (reference sequence). The CDR3 consists of 15 residues. In DNA, the CDR3 is TGTGCCAGCAGCTTAGCAGGAGGGAACCTTTATGGCTACACCTTC. It encodes CASSLAGGNLYGYTF. Full variable domain (missing parts from reference TRBV7-9 and TRBJ1-2): DTGVSQNPRHKITKRGQNVTFRCDPISEHNRLYWYRQTLGQGPEFLTYFQNEAQLEKSRLLSDRFSAERPKGSFSTLEIQRTEQGDSAMYLCASSLAGGNLYGYTFGSGTRLTVV.

This chain joins TRBV6-6 and TRBJ1-4; D call uncertain. The CDR3 extends over 16 amino acids. V was trimmed by 1 base and J by 10 bases, leaving 19 bases between them. Germline V gives CDR1 MNHNY, CDR2 SVGAGI (reference sequence). CDR3 protein: CASSYFAGTGKGKLFF. The CDR3 bases are TGTGCCAGCAGTTACTTCGCTGGTACGGGAAAGGGAAAACTGTTTTTT.

This clonotype has at least ten counts. This chain joins TRBV5-1 and TRBJ2-7; D call uncertain. The CDR3 is made up of 13 amino acids. V dropped 3 bases and J dropped 3 bases, with 10 bases sitting between them. Germline CDR1 SGHRS, CDR2 YFSETQ. CDR3 sequence: CASSSTTIYEQYF. The DNA of the CDR3 is TGCGCCAGCAGCTCTACAACTATCTACGAGCAGTACTTC.

Ten or more counts support this clonotype. This chain joins TRBV20-1 and TRBJ1-1; D may be TRBD1 (6 bases). V gave up 0 bases and J gave up 1 base, with 15 bases separating them. This CDR3 comprises 16 residues. Germline CDR1 and CDR2: DFQATT and SNEGSKA (reference sequence). This CDR3 is CSARDHRAGQNTEAFF. CDR3 nucleotide sequence: TGCAGTGCTAGAGATCACAGGGCTGGTCAGAACACTGAAGCTTTCTTT.

The chain recombines TRBV18 with TRBJ2-7; perhaps TRBD1 as D (5 bases). This CDR3 is 16 amino acids long. Trimming shortened V by 3 bases and J by 2 bases, and 17 bases separated the two germline ends. Germline V CDR1 and CDR2: KGHSH, LQKENI. In nucleotides, the CDR3 is TGTGCCAGCTCACCTCCCGACAGCCTGGCGACCTACGAGCAGTACTTC. Encoded protein: CASSPPDSLATYEQYF.

This clonotype was seen many times. The V gene is TRBV30, the J gene TRBJ1-5; D is unclear. Between the trimmed V and J ends, which lost 2 bases and 5 bases, there was a span of 10 bases. The CDR3 is 13 residues long. Germline assignment: CDR1 GTSNPN and CDR2 SVGIG (reference sequence). Here the CDR3 reads CAWSQHGDQPQHF. The CDR3 DNA follows: TGTGCCTGGAGTCAGCACGGCGATCAGCCCCAGCATTTT. The variable domain in full, completed from reference TRBV30 and TRBJ1-5, reads SQTIHQWPATLVQPVGSPLSLECTVEGTSNPNLYWYRQAAGRGLQLLFYSVGIGQISSEVPQNLSASRPQDRQFILSSKKLLLSDSGFYLCAWSQHGDQPQHFGDGTRLSIL.

The chain has TRBV5-6 and TRBJ2-7, with D possibly called TRBD1 or TRBD2 (5 bases each). The length of the CDR3 is 15 residues. CDR1 is SGHDT, CDR2 YYEEEE, per germline. V dropped 6 bases and J dropped 3 bases, with 19 bases sitting between them. This chain's CDR3 is CASILTRDGRYEQYF. The CDR3, as DNA: TGTGCCAGCATCCTCACACGGGACGGACGCTACGAGCAGTACTTC.

This clonotype was counted many times. The chain has TRBV12-3 or TRBV12-4 and TRBJ1-1, with unresolved D. V lost 3 bases and J 2 bases, leaving 13 bases between the germline ends. The CDR3 runs to 15 residues. DNA of the CDR3: TGTGCCAGCAGTTTCCATTCAACAAGCAACACTGAAGCTTTCTTT. This gives the protein CASSFHSTSNTEAFF.